Sequencing of this T cell receptor (beta chain) was carried out in a study of T cell repertoires in cytomegalovirus infection. At the level of the study: In public TCR beta signatures, there were indications of both CMV infection and matching HLA type.

On this clonotype itself: As yet, its antigen is unknown.

Notes on the study in general: Carriers of CMV plus the relevant HLA were identified by cumulative public TCR beta family frequency. Ex vivo, HLA-C-restricted CMV-specific TCR beta clonotypes prevailed over the rest of the response.

CDR3 size: 15 residues. The germline V and J ends were trimmed by 2 bases and 0 bases, with 7 bases remaining between them. Germline V lookup: CDR1 MNHEY, CDR2 SVGEGT. MiXCR, run by TCRdb on the reads, gives a single entry per CDR3 protein. The data hold 170,000 or so distinct CDR3 sequences, with approximately 15% observed a single time. This receptor was identified in a human donor in good health (CMV status not recorded). Some clones in this sample may be carry-over from other donors' samples. What was sequenced was PBMCs. The chain employs TRBV6-2 or TRBV6-3 and TRBJ2-2; TRBD1 or TRBD2 may be the D gene (5 bases each). CDR3 DNA sequence: TGTGCCAGCAGTTACGAGGGGCCGAACACCGGGGAGCTGTTTTTT. Translating it yields CASSYEGPNTGELFF.